The present T cell receptor beta chain was sequenced within a study of T-cell memory formation after mild COVID-19. Study-wide context: TCR clusters were mostly confined to one donor each.

Looked up from germline, CDR1 is MNHEY and CDR2 is SVGEGT. Trimming left V 2 bases short and J 0 bases short, with 15 bases between. The CDR3 sequence is 17 residues long. The 5'RACE method, run with constant-segment primers, produced TCR alpha and TCR beta cDNA libraries (carrying sample barcodes and UMIs). TCRdb re-analysed the 5' RACE reads in MiXCR, keeping a single row per CDR3 protein. The repertoire includes roughly 200,000 distinct CDR3 sequences, about 17% of them detected once, and 2.4% sits in the top ten. Study outcomes and limitations: CD4+ contracting clones were found mainly in CM and EM, and CD8+ ones in EMRA. A second wave of clones peaked on day 37, and their SARS-CoV-2 specificity went unconfirmed.

A remark on this clonotype: Its specificity is not known.

The receptor was isolated from an adult woman who had mild COVID-19 (a few samples of this study predate the infection). Cell type and time point are not known. The sample was PBMCs or a T cell subset sorted from them (not recorded which). This chain joins TRBV6-2 or TRBV6-3 and TRBJ2-3, with a tentative D call TRBD2 (6 bases). This chain's CDR3 is CASSYPSIGTSTDTQYF. The DNA of the CDR3 is TGTGCCAGCAGTTACCCCTCCATAGGGACTAGCACAGATACGCAGTATTTT.